One and the same sample provided the 12 T cell receptor beta chains below, sequenced in a study of regulatory T cells in long-lasting Graves disease. Described time point: persistent/refractory GD, antithyroid drugs over 5 years with positive TRAb. From RNA extracted from PBMCs, the TCR library was made. Combining iRepertoire HTBI primers with Arm-PCR of CDR3 regions, the authors built TCR beta libraries. TCRdb fed the multiplex PCR reads into MiXCR, producing one record per CDR3 protein. The sample carries 700,000 or so distinct CDR3 sequences, 30% recorded once. Sequences were derived from peripheral blood mononuclear cells (PBMCs), sampled when the disease was refractory, from a patient treated with antithyroid drugs. These receptors came from a female donor with Graves disease.

This chain links TRBV19 with TRBJ1-2; tentative D call: TRBD1 (5 bases). The CDR3 is 13 amino acids. V dropped 4 bases and J dropped 5 bases, with 11 bases sitting between them. Germline CDR1 is LNHDA and CDR2 is SQIVND (reference sequence). In DNA, the CDR3 is TGTGCCAGTAGTAGGGACTGGGATTATGGCTACACCTTC. Translation gives CASSRDWDYGYTF. Drawing the rest from reference TRBV19 and TRBJ1-2, the complete variable domain is DGGITQSPKYLFRKEGQNVTLSCEQNLNHDAMYWYRQDPGQGLRLIYYSQIVNDFQKGDIAEGYSVSREKKESFPLTVTSAQKNPTAFYLCASSRDWDYGYTFGSGTRLTVV.

This clonotype has only a few counts. The V call is TRBV6-1, the J call TRBJ1-5; possibly TRBD1 for D (5 bases). The V end lost 9 bases, the J end lost 3 bases, and 12 bases lay between the germline ends. Germline assignment: CDR1 MNHNS and CDR2 SASEGT. The CDR3 extends over 13 amino acids. The CDR3 protein is CASATDLNQPQHF. CDR3 nucleotides: TGTGCCAGTGCGACAGACCTCAATCAGCCCCAGCATTTT.

The chain carries TRBV28 and TRBJ2-7; no reliable D call. The V gene lost 3 bases and the J gene lost 4 bases, with 10 bases spanning the gap. The CDR3 loop spans 13 amino acids. Germline CDR1 MDHEN, CDR2 SYDVKM. CDR3 nucleotides: TGTGCCAGCAGTTTTGTCGCCGGGTACGAGCAGTACTTC. It yields the protein CASSFVAGYEQYF.

The rearrangement links TRBV20-1 to TRBJ1-2, with unresolved D. Germline CDR1 DFQATT, CDR2 SNEGSKA (reference sequence). Trimming removed 6 bases from V and 2 bases from J, with 10 bases in between. The CDR3 is 12 residues long. The DNA for the CDR3 is TGCAGTGCACCAATCACGAACTATGGCTACACCTTC. This gives the protein CSAPITNYGYTF.

CDR3 loop: CASSLGTAKGSPLHF. The CDR3 nucleotides read TGTGCCAGCAGCCTGGGGACCGCGAAGGGTTCACCCCTCCACTTT. The chain has TRBV5-4 and TRBJ1-6, with a weak D call TRBD1 (5 bases). Germline lookup yields CDR1 SGHNT and CDR2 YYREEE (reference sequence). The CDR3 runs to 15 residues. V lost 4 bases to trimming and J lost 9 bases, with 17 bases between them.

The chain joins TRBV20-1 to TRBJ2-2, with 7 bases lining up with TRBD2. The V and J ends lost 6 bases and 5 bases, in that order; junction bases with no gene match: 6. The CDR3 runs to 13 residues. The germline V gene encodes CDR1 DFQATT and CDR2 SNEGSKA (reference sequence). CDR3 sequence reads: CSAPSGITGELFF. In DNA form, the CDR3 reads TGCAGTGCCCCTAGCGGAATAACCGGGGAGCTGTTTTTT.

This clonotype was seen many times. The chain links TRBV28 to TRBJ1-6, with 9 bases fitting TRBD1. This CDR3 is built from 13 residues. The V gene's germline CDR1 is MDHEN and CDR2 SYDVKM. V shed 10 bases and J 6 bases; nucleotides not matched to a gene: 4. CDR3 DNA: TGTGCCATCCGGGACAGGGTTAATTCACCCCTCCACTTT. It codes for CAIRDRVNSPLHF.

The gene calls are TRBV5-6 and TRBJ1-2; no definite D call. The CDR3 is 14 residues long. CDR1 is SGHDT, CDR2 YYEEEE, per germline. Trimming removed 0 bases at V and 8 bases at J, with 14 bases between. The CDR3 DNA reads TGTGCCAGCAGCTTGGCCAACGGAGTTGGCGGCTACACCTTC. Amino acids: CASSLANGVGGYTF. Full variable domain (remainder filled in from reference TRBV5-6 and TRBJ1-2): DAGVTQSPTHLIKTRGQQVTLRCSPKSGHDTVSWYQQALGQGPQFIFQYYEEEERQRGNFPDRFSGHQFPNYSSELNVNALLLGDSALYLCASSLANGVGGYTFGSGTRLTVV.

This clonotype was seen ten or more times. The J gene is TRBJ2-7, the V gene TRBV13, with D hard to call. This CDR3 contains 14 residues. V was trimmed by 2 bases and J by 1 base, leaving 9 bases between them. Germline-derived CDR1 and CDR2 are PRHDT and FYEKMQ (reference sequence). The CDR3 spells CASSLYSRSYEQYF. The CDR3, as DNA: TGTGCCAGCAGCTTATACAGCAGATCCTACGAGCAGTACTTC.

The rearrangement links TRBV27 to TRBJ1-4; D might be TRBD1 (6 bases). V gave up 6 bases and J gave up 6 bases, with 14 bases separating them. This CDR3 region has 14 residues. The germline V gene has CDR1 MNHEY and CDR2 SMNVEV (reference sequence). CDR3 DNA sequence: TGTGCCAGCAGCGCGACAGGCGTGTATGAAAAACTGTTTTTT. Amino acids: CASSATGVYEKLFF.

About this clonotype: Possible read error: a much larger clone is one base away. DNA of the CDR3: TGTGCCAGCGGTGTGGACAGGGTCAAAAACATTCAGTACTTC. This encodes CASGVDRVKNIQYF. The V call is TRBV2, the J call TRBJ2-4; 8 bases agree with TRBD1. Germline-derived CDR1 and CDR2 are SNHLY and FYNNEI. The CDR3 totals 14 residues. The V segment lost 8 bases and the J segment 3 bases; nucleotides outside the gene matches: 6.

The rearrangement links TRBV6-1 to TRBJ1-5; D not resolved. The CDR3 runs to 16 residues. The ends were cut back, 7 bases at V and 4 bases at J, with 20 bases in the middle. Per germline, CDR1 MNHNS and CDR2 SASEGT. DNA for the CDR3: TGTGCCAGCATACTTCAACCCGGGAACCCAAATCAGCCCCAGCATTTT. It is translated as CASILQPGNPNQPQHF.